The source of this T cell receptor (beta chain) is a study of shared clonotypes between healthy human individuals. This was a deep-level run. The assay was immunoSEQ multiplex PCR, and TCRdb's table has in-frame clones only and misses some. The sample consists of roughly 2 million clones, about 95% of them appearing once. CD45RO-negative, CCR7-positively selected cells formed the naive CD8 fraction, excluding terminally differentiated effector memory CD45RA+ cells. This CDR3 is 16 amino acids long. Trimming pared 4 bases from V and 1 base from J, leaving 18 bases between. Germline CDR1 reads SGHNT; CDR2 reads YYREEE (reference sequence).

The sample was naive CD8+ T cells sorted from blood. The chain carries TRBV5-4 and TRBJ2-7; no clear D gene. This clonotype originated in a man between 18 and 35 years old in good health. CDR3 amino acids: CASSPFGEAASYEQYF. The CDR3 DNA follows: TGTGCCAGCAGCCCCTTTGGGGAAGCAGCTTCCTACGAGCAGTACTTC.